This T cell receptor (beta chain) was sequenced in a study of OX40 agonist ivuxolimab in advanced cancers. The assay was immunoSEQ multiplex PCR, and TCRdb's table has in-frame clones only and misses some. The sample has some 32,000 clones; less than 90% are singletons. Sequences were derived from CD4+ or CD8+ T cells sorted from blood, sampled in a trial of the OX40 agonist ivuxolimab. This receptor was identified in an adult with an advanced solid tumor such as melanoma, head and neck, liver or kidney cancer.

This CDR3 is CASSPGFTNTGELFF. Here the CDR3 DNA reads TGTGCCAGCTCACCGGGGTTTACGAACACCGGGGAGCTGTTTTTT. This rearrangement joins TRBV18 to TRBJ2-2, with no clear D. CDR3 length: 15 amino acids. The germline V and J ends were trimmed by 3 bases and 0 bases, with 8 bases remaining between them. Looked up from germline, CDR1 is KGHSH and CDR2 is LQKENI.